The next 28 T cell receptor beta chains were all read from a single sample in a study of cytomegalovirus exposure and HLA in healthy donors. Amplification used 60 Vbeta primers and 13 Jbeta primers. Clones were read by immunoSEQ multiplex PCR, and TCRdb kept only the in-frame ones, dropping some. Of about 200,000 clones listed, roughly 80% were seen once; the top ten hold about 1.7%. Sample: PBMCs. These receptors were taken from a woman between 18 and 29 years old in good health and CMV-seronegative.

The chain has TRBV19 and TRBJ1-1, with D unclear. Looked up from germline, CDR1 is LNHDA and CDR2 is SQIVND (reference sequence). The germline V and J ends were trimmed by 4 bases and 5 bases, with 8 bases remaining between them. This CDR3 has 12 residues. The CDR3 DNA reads TGTGCCAGTAGTACCTTCCTGACTGAAGCTTTCTTT. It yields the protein CASSTFLTEAFF.

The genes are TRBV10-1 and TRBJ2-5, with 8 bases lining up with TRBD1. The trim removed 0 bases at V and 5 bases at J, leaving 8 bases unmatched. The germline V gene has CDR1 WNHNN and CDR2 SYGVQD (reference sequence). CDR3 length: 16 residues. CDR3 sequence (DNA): TGCGCCAGCAGTGAGTCCAGGACAGGGTCCAGGGAGACCCAGTACTTC. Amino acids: CASSESRTGSRETQYF.

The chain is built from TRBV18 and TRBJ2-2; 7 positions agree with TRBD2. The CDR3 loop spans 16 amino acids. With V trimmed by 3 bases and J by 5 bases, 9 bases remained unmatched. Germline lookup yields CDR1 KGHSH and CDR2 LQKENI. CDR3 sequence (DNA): TGTGCCAGCTCACCCTCGGGCATGCGGGAGACCGGGGAGCTGTTTTTT. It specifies CASSPSGMRETGELFF.

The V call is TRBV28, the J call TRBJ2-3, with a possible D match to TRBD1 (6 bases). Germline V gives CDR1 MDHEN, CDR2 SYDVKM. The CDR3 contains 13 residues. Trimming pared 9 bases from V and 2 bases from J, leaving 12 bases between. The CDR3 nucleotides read TGTGCCAGTAACAGGGAATTCACAGATACGCAGTATTTT. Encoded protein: CASNREFTDTQYF.

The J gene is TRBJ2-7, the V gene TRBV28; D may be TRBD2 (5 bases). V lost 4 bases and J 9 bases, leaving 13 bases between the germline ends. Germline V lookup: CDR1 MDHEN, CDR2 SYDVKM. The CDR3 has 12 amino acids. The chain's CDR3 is CASSSQPRGQYF. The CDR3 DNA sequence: TGTGCCAGCAGTTCTCAACCCCGGGGGCAGTACTTC.

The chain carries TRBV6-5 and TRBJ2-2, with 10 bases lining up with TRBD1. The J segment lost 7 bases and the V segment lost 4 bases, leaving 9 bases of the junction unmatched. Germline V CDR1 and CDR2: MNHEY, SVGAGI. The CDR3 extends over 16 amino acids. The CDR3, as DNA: TGTGCCAGCAGTTCGAGACAGGGGGCGCTTGACGGGGAGCTGTTTTTT. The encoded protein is CASSSRQGALDGELFF.

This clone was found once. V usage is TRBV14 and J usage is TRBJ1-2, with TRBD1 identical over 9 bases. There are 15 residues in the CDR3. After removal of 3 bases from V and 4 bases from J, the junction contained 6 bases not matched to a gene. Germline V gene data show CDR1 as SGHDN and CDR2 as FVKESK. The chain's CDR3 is CASSHTGGDIYGYTF. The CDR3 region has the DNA TGTGCCAGCAGCCATACAGGGGGCGACATCTATGGCTACACCTTC.

CDR3 nucleotides: TGTGCCAGCAGTGAATTTTCTAGCGGGAGCGCTACCTACGAGCAGTACTTC. Amino acids: CASSEFSSGSATYEQYF. The chain is built from TRBV25-1 and TRBJ2-7; the match to TRBD2 covers 10 bases. V trimming: 1 base; J trimming: 2 bases; junction bases outside the gene matches: 8. Germline CDR1 and CDR2: MGHDK and SYGVNS. The length of the CDR3 is 17 residues.

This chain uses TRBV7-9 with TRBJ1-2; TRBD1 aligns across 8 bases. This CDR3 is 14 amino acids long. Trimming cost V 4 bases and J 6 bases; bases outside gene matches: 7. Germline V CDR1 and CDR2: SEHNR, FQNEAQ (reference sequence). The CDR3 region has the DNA TGTGCCAGCAGCTGGTCAGGGGGCGTGGATGGCTACACCTTC. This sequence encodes CASSWSGGVDGYTF.

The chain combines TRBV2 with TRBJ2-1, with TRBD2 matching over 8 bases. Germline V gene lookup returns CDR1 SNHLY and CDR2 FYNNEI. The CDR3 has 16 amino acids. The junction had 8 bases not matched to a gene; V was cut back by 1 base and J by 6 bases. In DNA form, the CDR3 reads TGTGCCAGCAGTGAAGGCCCGGGACTAGGGGGCAATGAGCAGTTCTTC. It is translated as CASSEGPGLGGNEQFF.

Here the CDR3 DNA reads TGCGCCAGCAGCCAAGCCCCGGGACATACCGGGGAGCTGTTTTTT. Amino acid sequence: CASSQAPGHTGELFF. V gene TRBV4-1 combines with J gene TRBJ2-2; TRBD1 might be the D (6 bases). The CDR3 length is 15 residues. V was cut by 1 base and J by 5 bases, with 11 bases left in between. Per the germline V gene, CDR1 is MGHRA and CDR2 is YSYEKL.

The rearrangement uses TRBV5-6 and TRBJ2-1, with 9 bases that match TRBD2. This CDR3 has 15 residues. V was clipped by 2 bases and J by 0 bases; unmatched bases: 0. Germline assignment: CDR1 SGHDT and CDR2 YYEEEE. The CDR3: CASSFSGSSYNEQFF. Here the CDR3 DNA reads TGTGCCAGCAGCTTTAGCGGGAGCTCCTACAATGAGCAGTTCTTC.

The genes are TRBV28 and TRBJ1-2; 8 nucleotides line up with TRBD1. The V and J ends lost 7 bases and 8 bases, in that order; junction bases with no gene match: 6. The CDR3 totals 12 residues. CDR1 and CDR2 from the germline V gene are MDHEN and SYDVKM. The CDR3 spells CASTQGAEGYTF. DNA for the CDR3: TGTGCCAGCACGCAGGGGGCGGAGGGCTACACCTTC.

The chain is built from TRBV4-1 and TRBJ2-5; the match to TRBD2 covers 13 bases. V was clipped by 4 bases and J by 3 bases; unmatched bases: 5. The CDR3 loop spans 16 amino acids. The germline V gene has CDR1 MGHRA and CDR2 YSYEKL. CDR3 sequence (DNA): TGCGCCAGCAGCCCGGGACTAGCGGGACGTAAAGAGACCCAGTACTTC. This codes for CASSPGLAGRKETQYF.

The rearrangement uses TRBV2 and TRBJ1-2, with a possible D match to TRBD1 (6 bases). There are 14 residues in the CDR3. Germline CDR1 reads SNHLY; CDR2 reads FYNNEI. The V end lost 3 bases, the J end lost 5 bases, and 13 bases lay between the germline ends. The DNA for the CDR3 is TGTGCCAGCAGTGAGGGGGGGGGCGCTTATGGCTACACCTTC. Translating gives CASSEGGGAYGYTF.

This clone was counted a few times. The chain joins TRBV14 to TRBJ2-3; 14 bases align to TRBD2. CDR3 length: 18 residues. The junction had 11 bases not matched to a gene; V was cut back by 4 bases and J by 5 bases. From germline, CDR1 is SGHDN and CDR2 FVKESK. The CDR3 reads CASSRQSGTSGSRDTQYF. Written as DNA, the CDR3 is TGTGCCAGCAGCCGCCAATCCGGGACTAGCGGGAGTAGAGATACGCAGTATTTT. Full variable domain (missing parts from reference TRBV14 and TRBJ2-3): EAGVTQFPSHSVIEKGQTVTLRCDPISGHDNLYWYRRVMGKEIKFLLHFVKESKQDESGMPNNRFLAERTGGTYSTLKVQPAELEDSGVYFCASSRQSGTSGSRDTQYFGPGTRLTVL.

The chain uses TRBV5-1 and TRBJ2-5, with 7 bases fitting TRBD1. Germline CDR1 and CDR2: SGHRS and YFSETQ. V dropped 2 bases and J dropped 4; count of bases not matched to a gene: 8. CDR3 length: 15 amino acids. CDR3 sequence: CASSFRDSIRETQYF. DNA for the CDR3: TGCGCCAGCAGCTTCCGGGACAGTATTCGAGAGACCCAGTACTTC.

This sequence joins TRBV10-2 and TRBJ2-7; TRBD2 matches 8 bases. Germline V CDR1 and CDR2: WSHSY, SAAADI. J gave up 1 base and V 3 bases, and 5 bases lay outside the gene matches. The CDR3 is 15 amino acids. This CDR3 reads CASSDNGRASYEQYV. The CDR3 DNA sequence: TGCGCCAGCAGTGATAACGGGAGGGCTTCCTACGAGCAGTACGTC.

The CDR3 sequence is CASSEQTAGGRSNEKLFF. CDR3 DNA sequence: TGTGCCAGCAGTGAACAAACCGCAGGGGGGCGGTCTAATGAAAAACTGTTTTTT. This chain uses TRBV6-1 with TRBJ1-4; TRBD1 agrees at 7 bases. Germline loops: CDR1 MNHNS, CDR2 SASEGT. The J segment lost 3 bases and the V segment lost 2 bases, leaving 12 bases of the junction unmatched. The CDR3 loop spans 18 amino acids.

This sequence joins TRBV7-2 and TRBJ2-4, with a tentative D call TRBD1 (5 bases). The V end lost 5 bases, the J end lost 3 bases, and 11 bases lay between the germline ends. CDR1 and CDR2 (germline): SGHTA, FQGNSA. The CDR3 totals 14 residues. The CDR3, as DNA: TGTGCCAGCAGCCGGACATCAGACAAAAACATTCAGTACTTC. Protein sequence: CASSRTSDKNIQYF.

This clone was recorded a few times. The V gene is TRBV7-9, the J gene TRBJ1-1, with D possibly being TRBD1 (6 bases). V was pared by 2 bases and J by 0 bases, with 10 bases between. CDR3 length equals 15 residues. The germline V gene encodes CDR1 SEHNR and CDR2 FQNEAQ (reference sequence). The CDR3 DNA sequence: TGTGCCAGCAGCTTAACGGACAGCCTGAACACTGAAGCTTTCTTT. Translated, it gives CASSLTDSLNTEAFF.

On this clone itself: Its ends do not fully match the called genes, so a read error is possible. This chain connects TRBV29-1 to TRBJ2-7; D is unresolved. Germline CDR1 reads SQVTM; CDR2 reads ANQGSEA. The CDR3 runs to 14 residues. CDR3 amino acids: CSVGRKNAAYEQYF. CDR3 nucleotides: TGCAGTGTTGGAAGGAAGAATGCGGCCTACGAGCAGTACTTC.

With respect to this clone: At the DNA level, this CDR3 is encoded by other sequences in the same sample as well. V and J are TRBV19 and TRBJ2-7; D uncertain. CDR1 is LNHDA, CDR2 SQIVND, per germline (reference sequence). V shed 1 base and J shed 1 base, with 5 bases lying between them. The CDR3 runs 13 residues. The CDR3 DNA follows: TGTGCCAGTAGTATAGGAGGATCCTACGAGCAGTACTTC. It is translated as CASSIGGSYEQYF.

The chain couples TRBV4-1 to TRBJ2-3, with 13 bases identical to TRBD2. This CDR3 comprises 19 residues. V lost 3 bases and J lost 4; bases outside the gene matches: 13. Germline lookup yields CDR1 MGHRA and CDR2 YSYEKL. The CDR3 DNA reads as TGCGCCAGCAGCCATGAAAGAGACGGACTAGCGGGAGAGGCAGATACGCAGTATTTT. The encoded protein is CASSHERDGLAGEADTQYF.

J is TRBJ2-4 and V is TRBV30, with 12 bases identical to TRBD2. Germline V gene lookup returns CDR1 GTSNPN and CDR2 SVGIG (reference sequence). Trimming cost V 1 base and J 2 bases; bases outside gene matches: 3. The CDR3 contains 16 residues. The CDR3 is CAWSDRTSGTKNIQYF. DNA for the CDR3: TGTGCCTGGAGTGACCGGACTAGCGGGACCAAAAACATTCAGTACTTC.

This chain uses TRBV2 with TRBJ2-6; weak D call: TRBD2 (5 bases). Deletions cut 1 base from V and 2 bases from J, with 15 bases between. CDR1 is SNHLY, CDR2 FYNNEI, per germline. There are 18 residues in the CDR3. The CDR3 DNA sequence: TGTGCCAGCAGTGAAGTCGAGGGTCGTTGGGCTGGGGCCAACGTCCTGACTTTC. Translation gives CASSEVEGRWAGANVLTF.

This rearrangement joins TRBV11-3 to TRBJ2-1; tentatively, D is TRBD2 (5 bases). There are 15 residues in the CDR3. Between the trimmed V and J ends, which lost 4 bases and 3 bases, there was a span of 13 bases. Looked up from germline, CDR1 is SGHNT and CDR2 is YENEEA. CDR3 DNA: TGTGCCAGCAGCTCCGGGGTTAATTTCTACAATGAGCAGTTCTTC. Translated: CASSSGVNFYNEQFF.

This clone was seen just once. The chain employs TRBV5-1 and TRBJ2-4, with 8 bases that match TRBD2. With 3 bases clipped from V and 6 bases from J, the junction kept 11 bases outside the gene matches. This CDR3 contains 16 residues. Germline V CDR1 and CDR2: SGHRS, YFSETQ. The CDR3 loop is CASSYEPGLGVNIQYF. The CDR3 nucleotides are TGCGCCAGCAGCTATGAACCGGGACTAGGGGTAAACATTCAGTACTTC.